A single sample is the source of the 27 T cell receptor beta chains below, sequenced in a study of T cells after yellow fever vaccination. TCRdb recomputed calls from the 5' RACE reads with MiXCR, one row per CDR3 protein. The profile shows 500,000 to 650,000 distinct CDR3 sequences, 9% to 15% of them singletons. Sequences were derived from PBMCs, sampled on the day of the yellow fever booster vaccination. These receptors originate from a man between 25 and 39 years old who received the YFV17D yellow fever vaccine.

The chain employs TRBV3-1 and TRBJ2-1, with TRBD1 matching 7 bases. The CDR3 sequence is 15 residues long. Losses at the gene ends were 5 bases for V and 3 bases for J; bases not matched to a gene: 7. Germline-derived CDR1 and CDR2 are LGHDT and YNNKEL (reference sequence). The CDR3 sequence is CASSFRQGYYNEQFF. CDR3 nucleotides: TGTGCCAGCAGCTTCCGACAGGGTTACTACAATGAGCAGTTCTTC.

This clonotype has ten or more counts. This sequence joins TRBV3-1 and TRBJ2-1, with 9 bases aligning to TRBD2. The CDR3 has 13 amino acids. The V gene end was trimmed by 0 bases and the J gene end by 14 bases; junction bases not matched to a gene: 5. Per the germline V gene, CDR1 is LGHDT and CDR2 is YNNKEL (reference sequence). CDR3 DNA sequence: TGTGCCAGCAGCCAAGAGGGCGGGAGGGGGAAGTTCTTC. Translation gives CASSQEGGRGKFF.

This clonotype has just a few counts. The V call is TRBV5-1, the J call TRBJ2-2, with D unresolved. Germline V gene sequence: CDR1 SGHRS, CDR2 YFSETQ. Trimming took off 1 base at V and 5 bases at J, with 12 bases between the two ends. CDR3 length: 15 amino acids. The DNA for the CDR3 is TGCGCCAGCAGCTTGTTCGGCCCCGGGACCGGGGAGCTGTTTTTT. Protein: CASSLFGPGTGELFF.

This clonotype was seen at least ten times. DNA for the CDR3: TGTGCCAGCAGCGCCCGGGACTCGGAGCAGTACTTC. It translates to CASSARDSEQYF. The chain combines TRBV12-3 or TRBV12-4 with TRBJ2-7; maybe TRBD2 (6 bases). The V gene lost 6 bases and the J gene lost 7 bases, with 13 bases spanning the gap. This CDR3 is 12 amino acids long.

This clonotype was seen a handful of times. The chain links TRBV20-1 to TRBJ2-1; D is uncertain. CDR3 length: 11 amino acids. Germline lookup yields CDR1 DFQATT and CDR2 SNEGSKA (reference sequence). Deletions cut 2 bases from V and 12 bases from J, with 11 bases between. CDR3 DNA sequence: TGCAGTGCTAGAATCTACCCCCTGCAGTTCTTC. The encoded protein is CSARIYPLQFF.

The chain is built from TRBV2 and TRBJ1-5; D ambiguous. Germline loops: CDR1 SNHLY, CDR2 FYNNEI. V was clipped by 0 bases and J by 7 bases, with 7 bases between them. This CDR3 comprises 13 residues. The DNA for the CDR3 is TGTGCCAGCAGTGAAGCAGGGAGGCAGCCCCAGCATTTT. Its translation: CASSEAGRQPQHF.

This clonotype was picked up a small number of times. The chain joins TRBV7-6 to TRBJ2-5; 10 bases line up with TRBD2. V lost 3 bases, J lost 3 bases, and 4 bases stayed unmatched. This CDR3 has 15 amino acids. Looked up from germline, CDR1 is SGHVS and CDR2 is FNYEAQ. As DNA, the CDR3 is TGTGCCAGCAGCTTCTACGGGACTAGCGAAGAGACCCAGTACTTC. Protein product: CASSFYGTSEETQYF.

V gene TRBV30 combines with J gene TRBJ2-5, with D unclear. Germline lookup yields CDR1 GTSNPN and CDR2 SVGIG (reference sequence). The CDR3 is made up of 12 amino acids. V was shortened by 0 bases and J by 5 bases, with 7 bases between the two germline ends. The CDR3: CAWSVWSETQYF. The CDR3 DNA reads TGTGCCTGGAGTGTATGGTCGGAGACCCAGTACTTC.

The V call is TRBV20-1, the J call TRBJ2-7, with 9 bases fitting TRBD1. The germline CDR1 and CDR2 sequences are DFQATT and SNEGSKA (reference sequence). The CDR3 runs to 14 residues. V shed 6 bases and J 4 bases; nucleotides not matched to a gene: 10. CDR3 loop: CSAHPPGQGYEQYF. CDR3 sequence (DNA): TGCAGTGCCCACCCCCCCGGACAGGGGTACGAGCAGTACTTC.

The V call is TRBV7-9, the J call TRBJ2-1, with D perhaps TRBD1 (6 bases). The CDR3 has 15 residues. V was pared by 5 bases and J by 4 bases, with 15 bases between. The germline CDR1 and CDR2 sequences are SEHNR and FQNEAQ (reference sequence). CDR3 in DNA: TGTGCCAGCAGCGCCCCCGGGACAAGATACAATGAGCAGTTCTTC. Residues: CASSAPGTRYNEQFF.

The gene calls are TRBV4-3 and TRBJ2-5, with a possible D match to TRBD1 (6 bases). CDR3 length: 14 amino acids. In germline, CDR1 is LGHNA, CDR2 YSLEER. Deletions cut 1 base from V and 5 bases from J, with 11 bases between. The CDR3 nucleotides read TGCGCCAGCAGCCAAGGTGGGGGCTTGGAGACCCAGTACTTC. The encoded protein is CASSQGGGLETQYF.

The CDR3 bases are TGTGCCAGCAGCTTATTTGGACAGGGGGTGAACACTGAAGCTTTCTTT. Translation gives CASSLFGQGVNTEAFF. V is TRBV7-2 and J is TRBJ1-1; 10 bases map to TRBD1. This CDR3 contains 16 residues. The germline CDR1 and CDR2 sequences are SGHTA and FQGNSA. J lost 0 bases, V lost 2 bases, and 3 bases had no gene match.

In this sample, this clonotype turned up a few times. V usage is TRBV5-1 and J usage is TRBJ2-1; D is ambiguous. This CDR3 has 15 amino acids. V was trimmed by 0 bases and J by 8 bases, leaving 15 bases between them. The germline V gene has CDR1 SGHRS and CDR2 YFSETQ. The CDR3 spells CASSLEVGLADEQFF. The CDR3 bases are TGCGCCAGCAGCTTGGAGGTGGGCTTGGCCGATGAGCAGTTCTTC.

This clonotype has a handful of counts. The V call is TRBV7-3, the J call TRBJ2-2; 9 bases agree with TRBD1. CDR1 and CDR2 from the germline V gene are SGHTA and FQGTGA. This CDR3 spans 15 amino acids. After removal of 5 bases from V and 3 bases from J, the junction contained 4 bases not matched to a gene. CDR3 DNA sequence: TGTGCCAGCAGCGTTCGACAGGGGGACACCGGGGAGCTGTTTTTT. Its protein product is CASSVRQGDTGELFF.

This clonotype was seen a handful of times. The chain uses TRBV25-1 and TRBJ1-1; TRBD1 might be the D (5 bases). CDR3 length equals 11 residues. V was shortened by 3 bases and J by 10 bases, with 9 bases between the two germline ends. CDR1 and CDR2 (germline): MGHDK, SYGVNS. Written as DNA, the CDR3 is TGTGCCAGCAGTGATTGGGGGGGAGCTTTCTTT. This sequence encodes CASSDWGGAFF.

This clonotype was counted a few times. The chain has TRBV7-2 and TRBJ1-6, with TRBD1 matching over 7 bases. J lost 9 bases, V lost 2 bases, and 10 bases had no gene match. CDR3 length equals 16 residues. The germline V gene has CDR1 SGHTA and CDR2 FQGNSA. The CDR3 DNA reads TGTGCCAGCAGCTTATCCCAAGGGGGCAGGGCTTCACCCCTCCACTTT. As protein: CASSLSQGGRASPLHF.

The table lists this clonotype with a few counts. The rearrangement links TRBV2 to TRBJ2-7; D ambiguous. The CDR3 sequence is 15 residues long. With 4 bases removed from V and 4 bases from J, the gap between germline ends came to 17 bases. The germline CDR1 and CDR2 sequences are SNHLY and FYNNEI. This chain's CDR3 is CASSVEATFSYEQYF. In nucleotides, the CDR3 is TGTGCCAGCAGTGTCGAAGCGACCTTCTCGTACGAGCAGTACTTC.

This clonotype was detected only a few times. The V and J genes are TRBV20-1 and TRBJ1-2, with D uncertain. The CDR3 has 13 amino acids. V was cut by 0 bases and J by 8 bases, with 13 bases left in between. Per the germline V gene, CDR1 is DFQATT and CDR2 is SNEGSKA (reference sequence). CDR3 residues: CSARDNDGLGYTF. The CDR3 DNA reads TGCAGTGCTAGAGATAATGACGGACTCGGCTACACCTTC.

This clonotype came up a few times. The chain carries TRBV12-3 or TRBV12-4 and TRBJ2-1; 8 bases are shared with TRBD2. The length of the CDR3 is 15 residues. V shed 4 bases, J shed 6 bases, and the junction held 8 bases outside the gene matches. The CDR3 DNA follows: TGTGCCAGCAGTTCTGTCGGACTAGCTTTCAATGAGCAGTTCTTC. This translates into CASSSVGLAFNEQFF.

This clonotype occurred a few times. The CDR3 protein is CASSPGYGNTIYF. The CDR3 bases are TGTGCCAGCTCACCAGGGTACGGAAACACCATATATTTT. The chain is built from TRBV18 and TRBJ1-3; D is undetermined. Trimming pared 2 bases from V and 4 bases from J, leaving 6 bases between. CDR3 length: 13 residues. Germline lookup yields CDR1 KGHSH and CDR2 LQKENI.

The V and J genes are TRBV5-6 and TRBJ2-2, with D possibly being TRBD2 (6 bases). The CDR3 length is 15 residues. V lost 1 base and J 3 bases, leaving 10 bases between the germline ends. Germline assignment: CDR1 SGHDT and CDR2 YYEEEE. This chain's CDR3 is CASSLFWGDTGELFF. In DNA form, the CDR3 reads TGTGCCAGCAGCTTGTTCTGGGGGGACACCGGGGAGCTGTTTTTT.

This clonotype was counted between two and nine times. The CDR3 loop is CASSESYSYGYTF. The CDR3 bases are TGCGCCAGCAGTGAGTCGTACAGCTATGGCTACACCTTC. This chain connects TRBV10-2 to TRBJ1-2; D remains ambiguous. Trimming stripped 0 bases from V and 4 bases from J, with 6 bases between. Looked up from germline, CDR1 is WSHSY and CDR2 is SAAADI. This CDR3 is 13 amino acids long.

This clonotype has just a few counts. This chain links TRBV10-3 with TRBJ2-1; 8 nucleotides align to TRBD2. Germline V gene sequence: CDR1 ENHRY, CDR2 SYGVKD. Unmatched junction bases numbered 11, after V lost 8 bases and J lost 5 bases. The CDR3 has 15 amino acids. The CDR3 coding sequence is TGTGCCATCGGGGGGGGACTAGGGATAAACAATGAGCAGTTCTTC. Translating it yields CAIGGGLGINNEQFF.

The sample holds a few counts of this clonotype. This chain links TRBV20-1 with TRBJ1-1, with a tentative D call TRBD1 (5 bases). V was shortened by 0 bases and J by 11 bases, with 16 bases between the two germline ends. The V gene's germline CDR1 is DFQATT and CDR2 SNEGSKA (reference sequence). This CDR3 is built from 13 residues. The DNA of the CDR3 is TGCAGTGCTAGAGATTTCACAGGCCTCTGGGCTTTCTTT. It translates to CSARDFTGLWAFF.

The chain combines TRBV20-1 with TRBJ2-1, with 9 bases fitting TRBD1. Trimming at V came to 5 bases and at J to 9 bases, leaving 11 bases not matched to a gene. The CDR3 consists of 14 residues. Germline V CDR1 and CDR2: DFQATT, SNEGSKA (reference sequence). The CDR3 reads CSAGTGTGLAEQFF. The CDR3 bases are TGCAGTGCTGGTACCGGGACAGGGCTTGCTGAGCAGTTCTTC.

The rearrangement links TRBV12-3 or TRBV12-4 to TRBJ2-2; 7 nucleotides match TRBD2. The CDR3 has 14 residues. J lost 3 bases, V lost 7 bases, and 5 bases had no gene match. The CDR3 spells CASTREEDTGELFF. CDR3 coding DNA: TGTGCCAGCACCCGGGAGGAGGACACCGGGGAGCTGTTTTTT.

This clonotype turned up a few times. The rearrangement uses TRBV29-1 and TRBJ2-3; 9 bases fit TRBD1. The V gene end was trimmed by 1 base and the J gene end by 5 bases; junction bases not matched to a gene: 4. This CDR3 has 14 amino acids. Germline V gene lookup returns CDR1 SQVTM and CDR2 ANQGSEA. The CDR3, as DNA: TGCAGCGTTGAAGGGGGACAGGGAGGAGATACGCAGTATTTT. Amino acids: CSVEGGQGGDTQYF.